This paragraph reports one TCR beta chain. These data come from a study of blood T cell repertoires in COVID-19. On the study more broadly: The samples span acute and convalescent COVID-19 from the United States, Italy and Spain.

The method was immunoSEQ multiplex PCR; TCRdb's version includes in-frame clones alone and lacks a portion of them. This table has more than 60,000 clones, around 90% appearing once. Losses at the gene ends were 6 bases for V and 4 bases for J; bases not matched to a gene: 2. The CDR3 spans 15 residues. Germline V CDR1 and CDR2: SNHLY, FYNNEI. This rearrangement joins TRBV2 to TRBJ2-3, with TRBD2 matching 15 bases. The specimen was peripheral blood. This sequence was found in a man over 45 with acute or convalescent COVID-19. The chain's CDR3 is CASRGLAGGSDTQYF. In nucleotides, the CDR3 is TGTGCCAGCAGAGGACTAGCGGGAGGGTCAGATACGCAGTATTTT.